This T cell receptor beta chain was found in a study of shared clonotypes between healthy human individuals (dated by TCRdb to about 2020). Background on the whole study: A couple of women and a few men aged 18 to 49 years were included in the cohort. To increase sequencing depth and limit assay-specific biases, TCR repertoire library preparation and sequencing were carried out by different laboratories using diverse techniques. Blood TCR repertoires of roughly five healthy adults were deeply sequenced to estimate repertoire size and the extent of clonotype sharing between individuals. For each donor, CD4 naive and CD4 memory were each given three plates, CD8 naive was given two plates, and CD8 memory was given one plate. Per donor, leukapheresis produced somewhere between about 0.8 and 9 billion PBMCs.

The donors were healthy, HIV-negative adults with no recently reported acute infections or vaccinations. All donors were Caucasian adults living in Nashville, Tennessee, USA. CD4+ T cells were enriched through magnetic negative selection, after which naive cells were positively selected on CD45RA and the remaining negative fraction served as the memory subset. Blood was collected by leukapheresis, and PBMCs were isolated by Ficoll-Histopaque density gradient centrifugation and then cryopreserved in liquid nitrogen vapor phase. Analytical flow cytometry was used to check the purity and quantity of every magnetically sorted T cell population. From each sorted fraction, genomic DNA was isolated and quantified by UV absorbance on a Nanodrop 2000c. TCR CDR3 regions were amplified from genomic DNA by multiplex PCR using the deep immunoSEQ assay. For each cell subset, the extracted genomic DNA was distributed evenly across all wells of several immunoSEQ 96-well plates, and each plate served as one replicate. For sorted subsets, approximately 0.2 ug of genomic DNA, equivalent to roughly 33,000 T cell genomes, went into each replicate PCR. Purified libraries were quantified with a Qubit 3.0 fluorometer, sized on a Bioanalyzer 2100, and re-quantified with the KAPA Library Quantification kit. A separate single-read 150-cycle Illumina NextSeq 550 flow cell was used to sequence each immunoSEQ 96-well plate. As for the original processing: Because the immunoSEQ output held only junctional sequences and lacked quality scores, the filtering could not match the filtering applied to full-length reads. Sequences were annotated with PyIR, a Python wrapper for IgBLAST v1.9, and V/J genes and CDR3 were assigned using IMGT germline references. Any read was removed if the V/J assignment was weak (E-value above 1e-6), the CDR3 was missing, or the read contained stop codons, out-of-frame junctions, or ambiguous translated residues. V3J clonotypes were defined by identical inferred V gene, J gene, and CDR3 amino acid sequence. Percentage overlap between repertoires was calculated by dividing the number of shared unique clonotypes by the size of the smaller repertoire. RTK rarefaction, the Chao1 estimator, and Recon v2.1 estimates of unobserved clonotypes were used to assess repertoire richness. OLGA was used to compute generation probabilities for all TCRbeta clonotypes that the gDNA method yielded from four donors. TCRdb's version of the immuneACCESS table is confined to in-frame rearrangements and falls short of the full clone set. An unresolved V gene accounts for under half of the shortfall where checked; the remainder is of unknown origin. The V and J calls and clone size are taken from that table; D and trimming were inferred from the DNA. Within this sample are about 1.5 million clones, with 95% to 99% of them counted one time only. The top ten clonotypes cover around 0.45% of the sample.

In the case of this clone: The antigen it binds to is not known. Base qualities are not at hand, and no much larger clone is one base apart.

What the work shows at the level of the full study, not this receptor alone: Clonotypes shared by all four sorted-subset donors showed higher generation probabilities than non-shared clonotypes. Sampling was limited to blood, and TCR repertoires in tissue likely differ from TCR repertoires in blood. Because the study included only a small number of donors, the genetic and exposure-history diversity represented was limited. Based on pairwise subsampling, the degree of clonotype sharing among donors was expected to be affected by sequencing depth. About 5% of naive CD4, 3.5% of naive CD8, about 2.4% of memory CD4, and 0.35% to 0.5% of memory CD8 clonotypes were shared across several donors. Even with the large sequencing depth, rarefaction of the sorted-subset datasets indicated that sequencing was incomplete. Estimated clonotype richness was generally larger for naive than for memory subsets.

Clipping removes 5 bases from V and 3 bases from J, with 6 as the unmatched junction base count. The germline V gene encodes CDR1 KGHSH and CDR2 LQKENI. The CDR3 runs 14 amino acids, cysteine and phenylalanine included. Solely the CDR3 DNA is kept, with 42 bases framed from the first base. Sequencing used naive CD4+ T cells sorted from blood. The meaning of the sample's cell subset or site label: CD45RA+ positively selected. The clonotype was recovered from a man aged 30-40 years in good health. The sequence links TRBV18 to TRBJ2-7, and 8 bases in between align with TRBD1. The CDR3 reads CASSAGQGGYEQYF. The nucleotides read TGTGCCAGCTCAGCCGGACAGGGAGGCTACGAGCAGTACTTC.